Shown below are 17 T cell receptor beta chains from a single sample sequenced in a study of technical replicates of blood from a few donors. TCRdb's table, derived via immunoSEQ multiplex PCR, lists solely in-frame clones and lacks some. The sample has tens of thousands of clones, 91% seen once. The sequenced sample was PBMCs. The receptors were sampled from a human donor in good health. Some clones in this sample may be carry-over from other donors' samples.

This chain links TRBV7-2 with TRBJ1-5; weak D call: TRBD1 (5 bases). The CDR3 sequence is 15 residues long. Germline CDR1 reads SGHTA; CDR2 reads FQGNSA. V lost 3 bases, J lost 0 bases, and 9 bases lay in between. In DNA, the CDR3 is TGTGCCAGCAGCTTCGGGGGGGTTAGCAATCAGCCCCAGCATTTT. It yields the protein CASSFGGVSNQPQHF. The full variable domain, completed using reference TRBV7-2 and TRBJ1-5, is GAGVSQSPSNKVTEKGKDVELRCDPISGHTALYWYRQSLGQGLEFLIYFQGNSAPDKSGLPSDRFSAERTGGSVSTLTIQRTQQEDSAVYLCASSFGGVSNQPQHFGDGTRLSIL.

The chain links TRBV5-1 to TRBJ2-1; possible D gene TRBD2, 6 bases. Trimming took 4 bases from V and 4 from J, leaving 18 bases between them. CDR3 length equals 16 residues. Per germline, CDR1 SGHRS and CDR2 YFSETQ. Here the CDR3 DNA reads TGCGCCAGCAGCCCGGGACTTCCACCGCCGTACAATGAGCAGTTCTTC. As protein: CASSPGLPPPYNEQFF.

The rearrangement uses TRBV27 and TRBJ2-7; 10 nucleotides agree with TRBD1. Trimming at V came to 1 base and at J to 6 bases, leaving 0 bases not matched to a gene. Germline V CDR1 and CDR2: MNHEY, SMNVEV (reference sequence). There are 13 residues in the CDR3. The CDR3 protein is CASSLWTGGEQYF. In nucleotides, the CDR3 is TGTGCCAGCAGTTTATGGACAGGGGGCGAGCAGTACTTC.

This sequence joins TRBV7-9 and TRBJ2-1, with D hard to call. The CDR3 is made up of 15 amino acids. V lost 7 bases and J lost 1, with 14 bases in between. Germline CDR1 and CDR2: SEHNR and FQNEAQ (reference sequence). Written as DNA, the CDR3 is TGTGCCAGCACTATAGCCGAGTCTTCCTACAATGAGCAGTTCTTC. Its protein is CASTIAESSYNEQFF. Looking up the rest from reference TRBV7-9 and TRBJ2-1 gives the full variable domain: DTGVSQNPRHKITKRGQNVTFRCDPISEHNRLYWYRQTLGQGPEFLTYFQNEAQLEKSRLLSDRFSAERPKGSFSTLEIQRTEQGDSAMYLCASTIAESSYNEQFFGPGTRLTVL.

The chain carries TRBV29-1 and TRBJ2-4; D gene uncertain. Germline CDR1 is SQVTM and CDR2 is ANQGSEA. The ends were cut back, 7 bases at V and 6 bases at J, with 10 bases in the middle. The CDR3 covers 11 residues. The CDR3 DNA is TGCAGCGGCCTAGTAGTAAACATTCAGTACTTC. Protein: CSGLVVNIQYF.

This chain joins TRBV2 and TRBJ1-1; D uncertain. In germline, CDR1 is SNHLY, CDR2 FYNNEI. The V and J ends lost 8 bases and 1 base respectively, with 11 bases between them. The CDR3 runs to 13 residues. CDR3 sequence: CASRSEGNTEAFF. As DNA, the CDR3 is TGTGCCAGCCGATCAGAGGGGAACACTGAAGCTTTCTTT.

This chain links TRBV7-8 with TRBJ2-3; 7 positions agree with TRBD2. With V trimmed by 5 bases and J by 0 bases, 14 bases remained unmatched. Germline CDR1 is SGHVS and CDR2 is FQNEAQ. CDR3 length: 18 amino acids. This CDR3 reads CASSAVTTSRQSTDTQYF. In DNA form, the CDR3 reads TGTGCCAGCAGCGCCGTGACGACTAGCCGTCAGAGCACAGATACGCAGTATTTT.

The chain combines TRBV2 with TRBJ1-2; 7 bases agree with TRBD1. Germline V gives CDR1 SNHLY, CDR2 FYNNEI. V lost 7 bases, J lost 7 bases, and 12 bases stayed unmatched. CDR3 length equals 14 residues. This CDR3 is CASNPPGGLSGYTF. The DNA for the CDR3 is TGTGCCAGCAACCCCCCAGGGGGTTTAAGTGGCTACACCTTC.

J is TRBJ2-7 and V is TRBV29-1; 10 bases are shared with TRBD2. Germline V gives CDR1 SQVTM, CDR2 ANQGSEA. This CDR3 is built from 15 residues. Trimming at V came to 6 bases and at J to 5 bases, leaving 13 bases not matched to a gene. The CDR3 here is CSVASGSFLQHEQYF. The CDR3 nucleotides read TGCAGCGTCGCTAGCGGGAGTTTTCTCCAGCACGAGCAGTACTTC.

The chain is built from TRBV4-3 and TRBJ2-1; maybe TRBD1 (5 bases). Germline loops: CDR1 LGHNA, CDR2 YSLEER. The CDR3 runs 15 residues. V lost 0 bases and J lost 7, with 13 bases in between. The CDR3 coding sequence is TGCGCCAGCAGCCAAGATGCCGCAGGGTCAAATGAGCAGTTCTTC. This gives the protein CASSQDAAGSNEQFF.

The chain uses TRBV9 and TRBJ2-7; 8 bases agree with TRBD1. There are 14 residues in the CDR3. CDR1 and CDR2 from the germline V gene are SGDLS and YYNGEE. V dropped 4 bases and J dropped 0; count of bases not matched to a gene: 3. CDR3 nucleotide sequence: TGTGCCAGCAGCCGGACAGGGAGCTCCTACGAGCAGTACTTC. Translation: CASSRTGSSYEQYF.

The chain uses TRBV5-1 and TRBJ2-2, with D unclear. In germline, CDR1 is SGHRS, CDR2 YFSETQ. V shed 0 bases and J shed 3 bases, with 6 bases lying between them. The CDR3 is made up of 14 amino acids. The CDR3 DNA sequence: TGCGCCAGCAGCTTGGTGACTGACACCGGGGAGCTGTTTTTT. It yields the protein CASSLVTDTGELFF.

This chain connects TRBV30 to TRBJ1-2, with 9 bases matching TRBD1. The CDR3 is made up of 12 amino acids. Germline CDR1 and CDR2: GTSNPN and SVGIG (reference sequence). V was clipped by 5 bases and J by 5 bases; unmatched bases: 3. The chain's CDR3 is CAWGDRVYGYTF. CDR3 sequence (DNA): TGTGCCTGGGGGGACAGGGTATATGGCTACACCTTC.

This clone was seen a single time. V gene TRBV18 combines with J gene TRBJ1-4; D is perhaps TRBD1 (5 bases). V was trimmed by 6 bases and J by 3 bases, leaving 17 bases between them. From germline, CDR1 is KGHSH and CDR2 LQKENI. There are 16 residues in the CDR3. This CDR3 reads CASSDRQGGSNEKLFF. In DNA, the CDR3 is TGTGCCAGCTCTGATCGTCAGGGAGGGTCTAATGAAAAACTGTTTTTT.

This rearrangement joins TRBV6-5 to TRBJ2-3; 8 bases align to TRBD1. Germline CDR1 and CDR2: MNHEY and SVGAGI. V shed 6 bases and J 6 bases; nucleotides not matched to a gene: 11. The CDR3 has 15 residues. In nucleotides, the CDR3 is TGTGCCAGCAGCACGACGGGACAGGCCCCGGATACGCAGTATTTT. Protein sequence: CASSTTGQAPDTQYF.

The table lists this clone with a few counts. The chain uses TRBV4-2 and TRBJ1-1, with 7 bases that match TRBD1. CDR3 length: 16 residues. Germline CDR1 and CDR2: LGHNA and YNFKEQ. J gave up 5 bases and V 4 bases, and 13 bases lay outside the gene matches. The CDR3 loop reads CASSRIGDSGETEAFF. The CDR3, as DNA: TGTGCCAGCAGCCGAATCGGGGACAGCGGTGAGACTGAAGCTTTCTTT.

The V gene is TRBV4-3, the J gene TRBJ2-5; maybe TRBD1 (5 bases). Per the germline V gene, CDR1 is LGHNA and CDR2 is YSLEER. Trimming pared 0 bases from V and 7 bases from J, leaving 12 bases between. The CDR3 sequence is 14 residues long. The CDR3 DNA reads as TGCGCCAGCAGCCAAGAAGCGCAGGGCGGGACCCAGTACTTC. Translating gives CASSQEAQGGTQYF.